The 23 T cell receptor beta chains in this list originate from one sample, sequenced in a study of T cell clonotyping in hematopoietic cell transplantation (dated by TCRdb to the early 2020s). What the time point label conveys for this sample: 100 days after allo-HCT. Libraries were constructed by the immunoSEQ multiplex PCR assay. In TCRdb, the immuneACCESS table is reduced to in-frame sequences with V and J assigned. These tables do not hold every clone; where another copy was compared, an unresolved V gene accounts for under half, and the others remain unexplained. This sample has about 9,500 clones in its table, and 80% to 95% of those were observed once. Jointly, the top ten make up around 5.7% of the sample. This sample comprised PBMCs, obtained 100 days after allogeneic stem cell transplant. These receptors were collected from a male patient in his forties or fifties who had an allogeneic stem cell transplant from a related donor, so T cells may come from the graft donor. Some clones in this sample may be carry-over from other donors' samples.

V usage is TRBV29-1 and J usage is TRBJ1-2, with D hard to call. Between the trimmed V and J ends, which lost 2 bases and 3 bases, there was a span of 7 bases. This CDR3 spans 12 amino acids. Germline V gene sequence: CDR1 SQVTM, CDR2 ANQGSEA. CDR3 loop: CSVEKEYYGYTF. CDR3 DNA: TGCAGCGTTGAAAAGGAGTACTATGGCTACACCTTC.

Within the sample, this clone is medium-sized. The chain carries TRBV5-8 and TRBJ1-2; D might be TRBD1 (5 bases). The germline V gene encodes CDR1 SGHTS and CDR2 YDEGEE. The CDR3 runs 12 residues. The ends were cut back, 4 bases at V and 7 bases at J, with 11 bases in the middle. This chain's CDR3 is CASSTDSPGYTF. CDR3 nucleotide sequence: TGTGCCAGCAGCACTGACAGTCCTGGCTACACCTTC.

The chain employs TRBV18 and TRBJ2-2; TRBD1 matches 10 bases. In germline, CDR1 is KGHSH, CDR2 LQKENI. Trimming at V came to 4 bases and at J to 3 bases, leaving 8 bases not matched to a gene. The CDR3 is 17 residues long. The CDR3, as DNA: TGTGCCAGCTCACTAACCCCCGGGACAGGGGACACCGGGGAGCTGTTTTTT. It is translated as CASSLTPGTGDTGELFF.

The chain couples TRBV19 to TRBJ2-1, with TRBD1 identical over 12 bases. Germline loops: CDR1 LNHDA, CDR2 SQIVND (reference sequence). This CDR3 spans 16 amino acids. The trim removed 5 bases at V and 7 bases at J, leaving 9 bases unmatched. The CDR3 nucleotides are TGTGCCAGTAGTTACCGGGACAGGGGGCTGGAAAATGAGCAGTTCTTC. It is translated as CASSYRDRGLENEQFF.

CDR3 coding DNA: TGTGCCAGCAGTTATTCCGACAGCACGGGAAATCAGCCCCAGCATTTT. This sequence encodes CASSYSDSTGNQPQHF. The J gene is TRBJ1-5, the V gene TRBV6-6; a weak D match, TRBD1 (5 bases). CDR3 length: 16 residues. Germline V gene lookup returns CDR1 MNHNY and CDR2 SVGAGI (reference sequence). The germline V and J ends were trimmed by 3 bases and 4 bases, with 16 bases remaining between them.

This clone was counted a single time. This chain links TRBV5-1 with TRBJ1-2, with 8 nucleotides matching TRBD1. J lost 7 bases, V lost 6 bases, and 8 bases had no gene match. Germline V gene lookup returns CDR1 SGHRS and CDR2 YFSETQ. The CDR3 totals 13 residues. CDR3 coding DNA: TGCGCCAGCACCATGACAGGGGACGGTGGCTACACCTTC. It encodes CASTMTGDGGYTF.

The chain employs TRBV9 and TRBJ2-7, with 7 bases aligning to TRBD1. CDR1 is SGDLS and CDR2 is YYNGEE in the germline V gene. V shed 3 bases, J shed 3 bases, and the junction held 9 bases outside the gene matches. The CDR3 extends over 15 amino acids. CDR3 DNA sequence: TGTGCCAGCAGCGCCGGGGACAGTTTCCTCTACGAGCAGTACTTC. It specifies CASSAGDSFLYEQYF.

The chain joins TRBV11-3 to TRBJ2-3; TRBD2 agrees at 7 bases. From germline, CDR1 is SGHNT and CDR2 YENEEA. V dropped 1 base and J dropped 0; count of bases not matched to a gene: 4. The CDR3 is made up of 16 amino acids. The CDR3 DNA reads as TGTGCCAGCAGCTTAGGTACTAGCGCGAGCACAGATACGCAGTATTTT. Translating gives CASSLGTSASTDTQYF.

This sequence joins TRBV6-1 and TRBJ2-7, with 7 bases lining up with TRBD2. Trimming cost V 6 bases and J 0 bases; bases outside gene matches: 8. The CDR3 covers 15 residues. From germline, CDR1 is MNHNS and CDR2 SASEGT. The CDR3 DNA reads as TGTGCCAGCAGAATAGGGACTACCATCTCCTACGAGCAGTACTTC. Encoded protein: CASRIGTTISYEQYF.

This clone was detected only once. V is TRBV11-1 and J is TRBJ2-3; 11 positions agree with TRBD2. The CDR3 totals 16 residues. J was trimmed by 8 bases and V by 3 bases; bases with no gene match: 10. Germline lookup yields CDR1 SGHAT and CDR2 FQDESV (reference sequence). CDR3 amino acids: CASSFIAGGAVGTQYF. As DNA, the CDR3 is TGTGCCAGCAGCTTCATAGCGGGAGGGGCGGTAGGTACGCAGTATTTT.

The chain is built from TRBV2 and TRBJ1-1; D gene ambiguous. With 9 bases removed from V and 0 bases from J, the gap between germline ends came to 11 bases. Germline V gene data show CDR1 as SNHLY and CDR2 as FYNNEI. The CDR3 has 13 residues. CDR3 sequence reads: CASGEVVNTEAFF. The CDR3 nucleotides read TGTGCCAGTGGGGAAGTAGTGAACACTGAAGCTTTCTTT.

The V call is TRBV2, the J call TRBJ1-5; D perhaps matches TRBD1 (5 bases). V was pared by 2 bases and J by 5 bases, with 10 bases between. The CDR3 length is 14 residues. CDR1 is SNHLY and CDR2 is FYNNEI in the germline V gene. CDR3 in amino acids: CASSEWVGDQPQHF. CDR3 coding DNA: TGTGCCAGCAGTGAATGGGTGGGGGATCAGCCCCAGCATTTT.

The DNA for the CDR3 is TGTGCCAGCAGCTTATTAGGGAGAAAGGCCGGGGAGCTGTTTTTT. Residues: CASSLLGRKAGELFF. This sequence joins TRBV7-3 and TRBJ2-2; D perhaps matches TRBD2 (5 bases). The CDR3 runs 15 residues. With 2 bases removed from V and 6 bases from J, the gap between germline ends came to 13 bases. Germline loops: CDR1 SGHTA, CDR2 FQGTGA.

The chain is built from TRBV9 and TRBJ1-3; maybe TRBD1 (5 bases). Germline CDR1 SGDLS, CDR2 YYNGEE. The CDR3 has 14 amino acids. The V end was cut by 5 bases, the J end by 2 bases, with 11 bases between. In DNA form, the CDR3 reads TGTGCCAGCAGGCCCGGGACTGCTGGAAACACCATATATTTT. Residues: CASRPGTAGNTIYF.

V is TRBV9 and J is TRBJ2-5; TRBD2 is a possible D gene (6 bases). The CDR3 has 16 amino acids. Trimming took off 0 bases at V and 0 bases at J, with 12 bases between the two ends. CDR1 SGDLS and CDR2 YYNGEE come from the germline V gene. The CDR3 DNA sequence: TGTGCCAGCAGCGTAGCGTCGGGAGAGTACCAAGAGACCCAGTACTTC. This sequence encodes CASSVASGEYQETQYF.

The gene calls are TRBV11-3 and TRBJ1-1; D unclear. This CDR3 is 12 amino acids long. The V and J ends lost 3 bases and 1 base respectively, with 3 bases between them. Germline CDR1 SGHNT, CDR2 YENEEA. The CDR3 sequence is CASSLKNTEAFF. CDR3 DNA: TGTGCCAGCAGCTTGAAGAACACTGAAGCTTTCTTT.

This chain links TRBV27 with TRBJ2-1; 10 bases align to TRBD2. CDR3 length: 13 amino acids. Germline V gives CDR1 MNHEY, CDR2 SMNVEV (reference sequence). Germline trimming cut 6 bases from V and 5 bases from J; bases unmatched to any gene: 1. The CDR3 reads CASRLAGDNEQFF. CDR3 DNA sequence: TGTGCCAGCAGGCTAGCGGGGGACAATGAGCAGTTCTTC.

The chain uses TRBV19 and TRBJ2-7, with unresolved D. Germline V CDR1 and CDR2: LNHDA, SQIVND (reference sequence). Trimming cost V 2 bases and J 0 bases, with 11 bases left between them. The CDR3 runs 15 residues. The DNA for the CDR3 is TGTGCCAGTAGTATATCGACATCGAGCTCCTACGAGCAGTACTTC. As protein: CASSISTSSSYEQYF.

The rearrangement uses TRBV28 and TRBJ1-3, with unresolved D. Germline V gene data show CDR1 as MDHEN and CDR2 as SYDVKM. This CDR3 spans 14 amino acids. Between the trimmed V and J ends, which lost 6 bases and 0 bases, there was a span of 9 bases. In nucleotides, the CDR3 is TGTGCCAGCAGCCTCGGGTACTCTGGAAACACCATATATTTT. Protein product: CASSLGYSGNTIYF.

This clone was counted between two and nine times. V usage is TRBV4-1 and J usage is TRBJ2-1; no definite D call. Trimming removed 1 base at V and 8 bases at J, with 12 bases between. The CDR3 loop spans 14 amino acids. Germline lookup yields CDR1 MGHRA and CDR2 YSYEKL. This CDR3 reads CASSQGSENHEQFF. Written as DNA, the CDR3 is TGCGCCAGCAGCCAAGGATCGGAAAACCATGAGCAGTTCTTC.

V and J are TRBV6-5 and TRBJ1-5, with D possibly matching TRBD1 (5 bases). The CDR3 length is 14 residues. In germline, CDR1 is MNHEY, CDR2 SVGAGI. V gave up 4 bases and J gave up 6 bases, with 13 bases separating them. Written as DNA, the CDR3 is TGTGCCAGCAGTTCCCCGGGGGTGGGTCAGCCCCAGCATTTT. Translating gives CASSSPGVGQPQHF.

The V call is TRBV30, the J call TRBJ1-6; possible D gene TRBD1, 6 bases. The CDR3 is 14 residues long. V was pared by 1 base and J by 4 bases, with 8 bases between. Germline-derived CDR1 and CDR2 are GTSNPN and SVGIG (reference sequence). The CDR3 loop is CAWSGGAYNSPLHF. The CDR3 nucleotides are TGTGCCTGGAGTGGGGGGGCATATAATTCACCCCTCCACTTT.

V gene TRBV7-9 combines with J gene TRBJ1-2, with D uncertain. The V gene's germline CDR1 is SEHNR and CDR2 FQNEAQ (reference sequence). V lost 4 bases and J lost 0, with 12 bases in between. The CDR3 is 15 residues long. CDR3 nucleotide sequence: TGTGCCAGCAGCTCTTTCTCAGGACCTAACTATGGCTACACCTTC. Translation: CASSSFSGPNYGYTF. Full variable domain (outside the CDR3, taken from reference TRBV7-9 and TRBJ1-2): DTGVSQNPRHKITKRGQNVTFRCDPISEHNRLYWYRQTLGQGPEFLTYFQNEAQLEKSRLLSDRFSAERPKGSFSTLEIQRTEQGDSAMYLCASSSFSGPNYGYTFGSGTRLTVV.